The TCR beta chain described here comes from a study of T cell responses to AZD1222 COVID-19 vaccine. Study-wide points: Unmutated regions of variants are reportedly targeted by nearly half of spike-specific TCRs.

The CDR3 totals 15 residues. Germline V CDR1 and CDR2: MDHEN, SYDVKM. Trimming left V 7 bases short and J 5 bases short, with 20 bases between. Comments on this clone: Its antigen is not known.

Both about-4-week and about-12-week second-dose recipients were combined. Assay: immunoSEQ multiplex PCR; the TCRdb copy retains only in-frame clones and omits some. Of 140,000 to 150,000 clones listed, 86% are singletons. This clonotype was obtained from an adult who received the AZD1222 COVID-19 vaccine. The source was peripheral blood, collected 28 days after the second AZD1222 dose. The rearrangement joins TRBV28 to TRBJ2-5, with D perhaps being TRBD1 or TRBD2 (5 bases each). The CDR3 spells CASTSPRGSRETQYF. The CDR3 coding sequence is TGTGCCAGCACCTCCCCACGGGGCTCGCGGGAGACCCAGTACTTC. Using reference TRBV28 and TRBJ2-5 for the parts outside the CDR3, the full variable domain is DVKVTQSSRYLVKRTGEKVFLECVQDMDHENMFWYRQDPGLGLRLIYFSYDVKMKEKGDIPEGYSVSREKKERFSLILESASTNQTSMYLCASTSPRGSRETQYFGPGTRLLVL.